This is a list of T cell receptor beta chains from one sample in a study of shared clonotypes between healthy human individuals. Produced via immunoSEQ multiplex PCR; TCRdb's table is partial and in-frame only. The sample lists around 700,000 clones; 60% to 80% were seen once. Sequenced: memory CD4+ T cells sorted from blood. All receptors derive from a woman aged 25 to 45 in good health. Each CDR3 is given without its conserved first and last residue. Clone size appears in some rows only: once, few, many, or a class for an expanded clone.

abundance: few
v_gene: TRBV10-3
CDR3aa: AISELYEQY

abundance: .
v_gene: TRBV14
CDR3aa: ASSQTARSSPLH

abundance: .
v_gene: TRBV19
CDR3aa: ASSQTGSYEQY

abundance: .
v_gene: TRBV30
CDR3aa: AWQQSEYTEAF

abundance: .
v_gene: TRBV10-1
CDR3aa: ASSGATNSYEQY

abundance: few
v_gene: TRBV4-1
CDR3aa: ASSQGRLSINSYEQY

abundance: .
v_gene: TRBV4-1
CDR3aa: ASSQSIFGTAAYEQY

abundance: few
v_gene: TRBV18
CDR3aa: ASSPAGTRDNYGYT

abundance: .
v_gene: TRBV5-1
CDR3aa: ASSPRTGVWKAGGPNEQY

abundance: .
v_gene: TRBV6-5
CDR3aa: ASSFGTGRNNEQF

abundance: .
v_gene: TRBV18
CDR3aa: ASSPGTVLNYGYT

abundance: .
v_gene: TRBV28
CDR3aa: ASKPRVMATNTQY

abundance: .
v_gene: TRBV30
CDR3aa: AWSVNTLGEQY

abundance: .
v_gene: TRBV4-1
CDR3aa: ASSQNSDHHNEQF

abundance: .
v_gene: TRBV6-5
CDR3aa: ASSSGQGLLAEAF

abundance: few
v_gene: TRBV18
CDR3aa: ASSPTGEKGTEAF

abundance: .
v_gene: TRBV7-2
CDR3aa: ASSSEYSNQPQH

abundance: .
v_gene: TRBV18
CDR3aa: ASSPGAGVSYNEQF

abundance: .
v_gene: TRBV27
CDR3aa: ASSRSGITYEQY

abundance: .
v_gene: TRBV4-1
CDR3aa: ASSQERGRTPYGYT

abundance: .
v_gene: TRBV10-2
CDR3aa: ASSYGQGAEAF

abundance: .
v_gene: TRBV18
CDR3aa: ASSPGLKRTDTQY

abundance: many
v_gene: TRBV29-1
CDR3aa: SVPARTGSGWETQY

abundance: .
v_gene: TRBV28
CDR3aa: ASRSVETQY

abundance: .
v_gene: TRBV5-1
CDR3aa: ASSAFPTGAYEQY

abundance: many
v_gene: TRBV7-2
CDR3aa: ASRLHTGGANYGYT

abundance: .
v_gene: TRBV6-4
CDR3aa: ASSGTGGMNTEAF

abundance: few
v_gene: TRBV28
CDR3aa: ASLEGLSGNTIY

abundance: many
v_gene: TRBV6-6
CDR3aa: ASSLQGVGQPQH

abundance: few
v_gene: TRBV6-4
CDR3aa: ASSDSTTDTQY

abundance: .
v_gene: TRBV19
CDR3aa: ASGDRGLANTEAF

abundance: few
v_gene: TRBV19
CDR3aa: ASSSRGYGYT

abundance: .
v_gene: TRBV6-1
CDR3aa: ASSGLAGRAEQY

abundance: .
v_gene: TRBV6-5
CDR3aa: ASSRDRGNTEAF

abundance: few
v_gene: TRBV7-2
CDR3aa: ASSLPQASTYEQY

abundance: many
v_gene: TRBV19
CDR3aa: ASSIPGGTGGSHQPQH

abundance: .
v_gene: TRBV28
CDR3aa: ASVLGQGVSPLH

abundance: once
v_gene: TRBV5-1
CDR3aa: ASRVGTVGETQY

abundance: .
v_gene: TRBV13
CDR3aa: ASSSRDGSYEQY

abundance: few
v_gene: TRBV25-1
CDR3aa: ASSEPTGNTEAF

abundance: .
v_gene: TRBV4-1
CDR3aa: ASSQEGTGYNEQF

abundance: .
v_gene: TRBV5-6
CDR3aa: ASAGQGFVAF

abundance: few
v_gene: TRBV7-6
CDR3aa: ASSAIPGDTGELF

abundance: .
v_gene: TRBV2
CDR3aa: ASSTDSAQPQH

abundance: .
v_gene: TRBV6-6
CDR3aa: ASRRFNEKLF

abundance: .
v_gene: TRBV2
CDR3aa: ASSEIGKGNTEAF

abundance: .
v_gene: TRBV5-1
CDR3aa: ASSLESTEAFYEQY

abundance: .
v_gene: TRBV28
CDR3aa: ASSLTTQGRGADTQY

abundance: .
v_gene: TRBV29-1
CDR3aa: SVAGQGFGEQY

abundance: once
v_gene: TRBV7-9
CDR3aa: ASSLGRGDQPQH

abundance: .
v_gene: TRBV18
CDR3aa: ASSPLEATGGAKGGEAF